This record looks at one T cell receptor (beta chain) sequence and its context. The CDR3 contains 14 residues. CDR1 is DFQATT and CDR2 is SNEGSKA in the germline V gene (reference sequence). V lost 6 bases to trimming and J lost 5 bases; unmatched junction nucleotides: 11. The data derive from a study of T cells of healthy individuals. TCRdb re-called the 5' RACE reads through MiXCR, storing one row per CDR3 protein. The top ten hold around 6.4% of the sample, which has over 95,000 distinct CDR3 sequences, 15% to 20% seen once. The chain employs TRBV20-1 and TRBJ2-5, with 8 bases matching TRBD2. This TCR came from a human donor in good health. The CDR3 is CSAGDASGGETQYF. The CDR3 DNA is TGCAGTGCCGGAGACGCCTCGGGAGGGGAGACCCAGTACTTC.